Reported below is one TCR beta chain. The entry originates in a study of T cell changes during pregnancy in multiple sclerosis. The assay was immunoSEQ multiplex PCR, and TCRdb's table has in-frame clones only and misses some. The sample has 65,000 to 75,000 clones; approximately 90% are singletons. With 5 bases clipped from V and 8 bases from J, the junction kept 21 bases outside the gene matches. Germline CDR1 is SEHNR and CDR2 is FQNEAQ (reference sequence). The CDR3 runs 18 residues. This chain connects TRBV7-9 to TRBJ2-1; 7 bases agree with TRBD1. Here the sequenced sample was peripheral blood, taken in the second trimester of pregnancy. This receptor was obtained from a female donor with multiple sclerosis, enrolled in a pregnancy study. CDR3 bases: TGTGCCAGCAGCCCCCCATTTCAGCGACAGGGACCCGTAGATGAGCAGTTCTTC. This translates into CASSPPFQRQGPVDEQFF.